Listed below are T cell receptor beta chains from one sample, sequenced in a study of blood T cell repertoires in COVID-19. Using immunoSEQ multiplex PCR, the repertoire was profiled, and TCRdb retains in-frame clones only, with some absent. In the table there are about 49,000 clones, approximately 87% of which are singletons. Sequenced sample: peripheral blood. These receptors all come from a human donor in a cohort sampled during active COVID-19. The CDR3 runs from the conserved cysteine through the conserved F or W. Fields, in order: D gene, V gene, J gene, clone size, CDR3 DNA, CDR3 protein. The D gene is left open where the match is weak. The size of a clone is reported for some rows only, either as once, few or many, or as a class for expanded clones.

D gene: NA; V gene: TRBV9; J gene: TRBJ2-3; clone size: NA; CDR3 DNA: TGTGCCAGCAGCCCGCATTTAGCGGCGTTCACAGATACGCAGTATTTT; CDR3 protein: CASSPHLAAFTDTQYF
D gene: TRBD1; V gene: TRBV19; J gene: TRBJ2-2; clone size: NA; CDR3 DNA: TGTGCCAGTAAGAATAGGGACAGCAACACCGGGGAGCTGTTTTTT; CDR3 protein: CASKNRDSNTGELFF
D gene: NA; V gene: TRBV28; J gene: TRBJ1-2; clone size: NA; CDR3 DNA: TGTGCCAGCAGTTTAACCCCCGGTGGGGGGGTCCTTGGCTACACCTTC; CDR3 protein: CASSLTPGGGVLGYTF
D gene: TRBD2; V gene: TRBV19; J gene: TRBJ2-2; clone size: few; CDR3 DNA: TGTGCCAGTAGTGGGGGACTAGCGGGGTCGAACACCGGGGAGCTGTTTTTT; CDR3 protein: CASSGGLAGSNTGELFF
D gene: NA; V gene: TRBV5-1; J gene: TRBJ2-7; clone size: NA; CDR3 DNA: TGCGCCAGCAGCTTGGTGCCCAGGGACGAGCAGTACTTC; CDR3 protein: CASSLVPRDEQYF
D gene: NA; V gene: TRBV19; J gene: TRBJ1-2; clone size: few; CDR3 DNA: TGTGCCAGTAGTAAAGACAGAAATTCCTATGGCTACACCTTC; CDR3 protein: CASSKDRNSYGYTF
D gene: NA; V gene: TRBV6-5; J gene: TRBJ2-7; clone size: NA; CDR3 DNA: TGTGCCAGCAGCAACGGACTATCCGTGGAAGAGCAATACTTC; CDR3 protein: CASSNGLSVEEQYF
D gene: NA; V gene: TRBV3-1/TRBV3-2; J gene: TRBJ2-7; clone size: NA; CDR3 DNA: TGTGCCAGCAGCCACGCTGACAGGCCCTACGAGCAGTACTTC; CDR3 protein: CASSHADRPYEQYF
D gene: TRBD2; V gene: TRBV7-9; J gene: TRBJ2-7; clone size: NA; CDR3 DNA: TGTGCCAGCAGCCAACTAACAAGCGGGGGGGCCCGTGAGCAGTACTTC; CDR3 protein: CASSQLTSGGAREQYF
D gene: NA; V gene: TRBV5-8; J gene: TRBJ1-4; clone size: few; CDR3 DNA: TGTGCCAGCAGCCCTCCGGGGGTTTGGGAAAAACTGTTTTTT; CDR3 protein: CASSPPGVWEKLFF
D gene: NA; V gene: TRBV10-1; J gene: TRBJ1-2; clone size: NA; CDR3 DNA: TGCGCCAGCAGCCCAGGGATTAACTATGGCTACACCTTC; CDR3 protein: CASSPGINYGYTF
D gene: TRBD2; V gene: TRBV4-3; J gene: TRBJ2-1; clone size: NA; CDR3 DNA: TGCGCCAGCAGCCAGCGGACTAGCGGGGGGCCATCCTACAATGAGCAGTTCTTC; CDR3 protein: CASSQRTSGGPSYNEQFF
D gene: TRBD1; V gene: TRBV5-1; J gene: TRBJ2-7; clone size: NA; CDR3 DNA: TGCGCCAGCAGCACCCGACAGGGGAGAGCCTACGAGCAGTACTTC; CDR3 protein: CASSTRQGRAYEQYF
D gene: NA; V gene: TRBV3-1/TRBV3-2; J gene: TRBJ1-3; clone size: NA; CDR3 DNA: TGTGCCAGCAGCCCCCTTAGGGAGAGCTCTGGAAACACCATATATTTT; CDR3 protein: CASSPLRESSGNTIYF
D gene: NA; V gene: TRBV2; J gene: TRBJ1-5; clone size: NA; CDR3 DNA: TGTGCCAGCAGTGAAGCCGGGGGTGGCAATCAGCCCCAGCATTTT; CDR3 protein: CASSEAGGGNQPQHF
D gene: NA; V gene: TRBV6-4; J gene: TRBJ1-1; clone size: NA; CDR3 DNA: TGTGCCAGCAGTGCCTGGGGAGGCGAGGTTAGGACTGAAGCTTTCTTT; CDR3 protein: CASSAWGGEVRTEAFF
D gene: NA; V gene: TRBV15; J gene: TRBJ1-4; clone size: once; CDR3 DNA: TGTGCCACCAGTCGGGGGGGGTTGGTGGAAAAACTGTTTTTT; CDR3 protein: CATSRGGLVEKLFF
D gene: TRBD1; V gene: TRBV30; J gene: TRBJ1-1; clone size: NA; CDR3 DNA: TGTGCCTGGGGGGACAGGGTACGGGGCACTGAAGCTTTCTTT; CDR3 protein: CAWGDRVRGTEAFF
D gene: NA; V gene: TRBV29-1; J gene: TRBJ2-7; clone size: NA; CDR3 DNA: TGCAGCGTTGAAGATAGTGGCGGGACCTACGAGCAGTACTTC; CDR3 protein: CSVEDSGGTYEQYF
D gene: TRBD2; V gene: TRBV9; J gene: TRBJ2-3; clone size: NA; CDR3 DNA: TGTGCCAGCAGCGTAGAACAACCGGGACTAGCGGGGGTGGTAGATACGCAGTATTTT; CDR3 protein: CASSVEQPGLAGVVDTQYF
D gene: NA; V gene: TRBV5-8; J gene: TRBJ1-2; clone size: NA; CDR3 DNA: TGTGCCAGCAGCTTTATGTCCGGGGTAGCTAACTATGGCTACACCTTC; CDR3 protein: CASSFMSGVANYGYTF
D gene: TRBD1; V gene: TRBV3-1/TRBV3-2; J gene: TRBJ2-7; clone size: NA; CDR3 DNA: TGTGCCAGCAGCCCCGTCCCGGGACAGGGTTTGGGGTACTTC; CDR3 protein: CASSPVPGQGLGYF
D gene: NA; V gene: TRBV19; J gene: TRBJ1-5; clone size: NA; CDR3 DNA: TGTGCCAGTCTTCCTCGCACTGGACAGACCACCTACAATCAGCCCCAGCATTTT; CDR3 protein: CASLPRTGQTTYNQPQHF
D gene: TRBD2; V gene: TRBV9; J gene: TRBJ2-4; clone size: NA; CDR3 DNA: TGTGCCAGCAGCCCAGGACTAGCTAGGGCGGCCAAAAACATTCAGTACTTC; CDR3 protein: CASSPGLARAAKNIQYF
D gene: NA; V gene: TRBV11-2; J gene: TRBJ2-7; clone size: NA; CDR3 DNA: TGTGCCAGCAGCTTAGATGTCCCAGCGACGGTCTACGAGCAGTACTTC; CDR3 protein: CASSLDVPATVYEQYF
D gene: TRBD1; V gene: TRBV7-2; J gene: TRBJ2-7; clone size: once; CDR3 DNA: TGTGCCAGCAGCTTACATAGCGGACAGGGGGCCGAGCAGTACTTC; CDR3 protein: CASSLHSGQGAEQYF
D gene: NA; V gene: TRBV15; J gene: TRBJ2-5; clone size: once; CDR3 DNA: TGTGCCACCAGCAGAGTCACAGCCCAAGAGACCCAGTACTTC; CDR3 protein: CATSRVTAQETQYF
D gene: TRBD1; V gene: TRBV5-1; J gene: TRBJ2-2; clone size: NA; CDR3 DNA: TGCGCCAGCAGCTCGGGACAGACTAACACCGGGGAGCTGTTTTTT; CDR3 protein: CASSSGQTNTGELFF
D gene: NA; V gene: TRBV28; J gene: TRBJ1-1; clone size: few; CDR3 DNA: TGTGCCAGCAGTTTACAGGGGCGGTCCACTGAAGCTTTCTTT; CDR3 protein: CASSLQGRSTEAFF
D gene: TRBD1; V gene: TRBV5-1; J gene: TRBJ1-2; clone size: NA; CDR3 DNA: TGCGCCAGCAGCCCAGGGACAGGGGGATATGGCTACACCTTC; CDR3 protein: CASSPGTGGYGYTF
D gene: NA; V gene: TRBV6-2/TRBV6-3; J gene: TRBJ1-5; clone size: NA; CDR3 DNA: TGTGCCAGCAGTTACTCGATCATGAGTATGCCCCAGCATTTT; CDR3 protein: CASSYSIMSMPQHF
D gene: NA; V gene: TRBV28; J gene: TRBJ1-2; clone size: once; CDR3 DNA: TGTGCCAGCAGTACGGGAGTGGGGCGGCTGGGCTACACCTTC; CDR3 protein: CASSTGVGRLGYTF
D gene: NA; V gene: TRBV4-1; J gene: TRBJ1-6; clone size: NA; CDR3 DNA: TGCGCCAGCAGCCCGCGGGGGGATATACCCCTCCACTTT; CDR3 protein: CASSPRGDIPLHF
D gene: NA; V gene: TRBV20-1; J gene: TRBJ1-2; clone size: NA; CDR3 DNA: TGCAGTGCTAGTGGCCAGGGCAATTGGGATGGCTACACCTTC; CDR3 protein: CSASGQGNWDGYTF
D gene: TRBD1; V gene: TRBV4-1; J gene: TRBJ2-7; clone size: once; CDR3 DNA: TGCGCCAGCAGCCAAGTTGGACAGGGAGGCGAGCAGTACTTC; CDR3 protein: CASSQVGQGGEQYF
D gene: TRBD2; V gene: TRBV5-1; J gene: TRBJ2-5; clone size: NA; CDR3 DNA: TGCGCCAGCAGCCCCGGGGCTAGCGGGGGCCATCTTCAAGAGACCCAGTACTTC; CDR3 protein: CASSPGASGGHLQETQYF
D gene: NA; V gene: TRBV7-2; J gene: TRBJ2-1; clone size: NA; CDR3 DNA: TGTGCCAGCAGCTCCCACAGGGCGGAGGAGCAGTTCTTC; CDR3 protein: CASSSHRAEEQFF
D gene: TRBD1; V gene: TRBV15; J gene: TRBJ2-3; clone size: once; CDR3 DNA: TGTGCCACCAGCAGAGTCGGGACAGGCACGCAGTATTTT; CDR3 protein: CATSRVGTGTQYF
D gene: TRBD2; V gene: TRBV19; J gene: TRBJ2-7; clone size: NA; CDR3 DNA: TGTGCCAGTAGTATAAGGACTAGCGGGGGGGCCAGCTCCTACGAGCAGTACTTC; CDR3 protein: CASSIRTSGGASSYEQYF
D gene: NA; V gene: TRBV5-1; J gene: TRBJ1-6; clone size: few; CDR3 DNA: TGCGCCAGCAGCTTTGGTACGGAGAATTCACCCCTCCACTTT; CDR3 protein: CASSFGTENSPLHF
D gene: NA; V gene: TRBV4-1; J gene: TRBJ2-3; clone size: NA; CDR3 DNA: TGCGCCAGCAGCCAAGAAGACAGGTTCACAGATACGCAGTATTTT; CDR3 protein: CASSQEDRFTDTQYF
D gene: NA; V gene: TRBV30; J gene: TRBJ1-1; clone size: NA; CDR3 DNA: TGTGCCTGGAGTGTACTACAGGCGAACACTGAAGCTTTCTTT; CDR3 protein: CAWSVLQANTEAFF
D gene: NA; V gene: TRBV6-2/TRBV6-3; J gene: TRBJ2-7; clone size: NA; CDR3 DNA: TGTGCCAGCAGTTATCAGCAGGGCCCTTTCTACGAGCAGTACTTC; CDR3 protein: CASSYQQGPFYEQYF